This T cell receptor (beta chain) stems from a study of monozygotic twins with inflammatory bowel disease. General study results and limits: The inverse Simpson measure of TCRbeta diversity was lower in IBD patients than in healthy co-twins. Repertoire likeness was no different across concordant and discordant twins, perhaps owing to restricted power.

Comments on this clonotype: Its antigen is currently unknown.

Germline V CDR1 and CDR2: MDHEN, SYDVKM. This CDR3 has 14 amino acids. The study subjected TCRalpha and TCRbeta cDNA to two nested PCRs of around 15 and 9 cycles. TCRdb reprocessed the 5' RACE reads; each CDR3 protein has one entry and no DNA is given. This table holds approximately 110,000 distinct CDR3 sequences. Input material: blood. The genes are TRBV28 and TRBJ2-7; TCRdb's D call, TRBD1, is unchecked because there is no DNA. This TCR came from a human donor with ulcerative colitis or Crohn's disease, or a healthy co-twin of an affected twin (not recorded which). CDR3 region: CASSLGGQSYEQYF.